A single sample is the source of the 26 T cell receptor beta chains below, sequenced in a study of blood T cells in healthy people across ages. The authors ran a second PCR of about 6 to 11 cycles using a sample-barcoded 5' primer and a J-beta primer mix. From the 5' RACE reads, TCRdb called clonotypes with MiXCR, one entry per CDR3 protein. This sample has 630,000 or so distinct CDR3 sequences, with about 30% found just once. The sequencing sample was made of blood. These receptors originate from a woman older than 75 in good health.

The table lists this clonotype with many counts. The rearrangement uses TRBV20-1 and TRBJ2-3; TRBD2 aligns across 8 bases. Per germline, CDR1 DFQATT and CDR2 SNEGSKA (reference sequence). V trimming: 0 bases; J trimming: 0 bases; junction bases outside the gene matches: 8. The CDR3 runs to 17 residues. As DNA, the CDR3 is TGCAGTGCTAGAGACATTAGCGGGGAGTCTAGCACAGATACGCAGTATTTT. Amino acids: CSARDISGESSTDTQYF.

This clonotype was recorded a few times. A much larger clone sits a single nucleotide away, making a read error possible. This chain links TRBV12-3 or TRBV12-4 with TRBJ2-3, with 7 bases fitting TRBD2. CDR3 length: 16 residues. This CDR3 reads CASSLRSSGSTDAQYF. Here the CDR3 DNA reads TGTGCCAGCAGTTTGAGGTCTAGCGGAAGCACAGATGCGCAGTATTTT.

V usage is TRBV7-2 and J usage is TRBJ2-1; 9 positions match TRBD2. J was trimmed by 3 bases and V by 5 bases; bases with no gene match: 8. In germline, CDR1 is SGHTA, CDR2 FQGNSA. The CDR3 sequence is 16 residues long. CDR3 sequence (DNA): TGTGCCAGCAGCATACTAGGAGCGGGGGGCTACAATGAGCAGTTCTTC. Its translation is CASSILGAGGYNEQFF.

The chain is built from TRBV7-2 and TRBJ2-1; TRBD1 matches at 9 bases. Losses at the gene ends were 1 base for V and 4 bases for J; bases not matched to a gene: 5. Germline V lookup: CDR1 SGHTA, CDR2 FQGNSA. The CDR3 length is 16 residues. The CDR3 DNA sequence: TGTGCCAGCAGCTTAGAGGGGACAGGGCCATACAATGAGCAGTTCTTC. Translated: CASSLEGTGPYNEQFF.

There are many counts of this clonotype. The V and J genes are TRBV20-1 and TRBJ2-6; possibly TRBD1 for D (5 bases). The CDR3 is 14 residues long. CDR1 is DFQATT, CDR2 SNEGSKA, per germline (reference sequence). V lost 1 base and J 1 base, leaving 5 bases between the germline ends. In nucleotides, the CDR3 is TGCAGTGCTAGAGGGACATCTGGGGCCAACGTCCTGACTTTC. Protein sequence: CSARGTSGANVLTF.

The chain combines TRBV5-6 with TRBJ1-1; 7 bases line up with TRBD1. This CDR3 is 15 amino acids long. In germline, CDR1 is SGHDT, CDR2 YYEEEE. Germline trimming cut 1 base from V and 3 bases from J; bases unmatched to any gene: 6. DNA of the CDR3: TGTGCCAGCAGCTTGCAGGGGGTGCGGTACACTGAAGCTTTCTTT. Amino acid sequence: CASSLQGVRYTEAFF.

This clonotype showed up many times. CDR3 amino acids: CAISESAAASNYGYTF. The CDR3 DNA reads TGTGCCATCAGTGAGTCGGCGGCAGCATCTAACTATGGCTACACCTTC. The J gene is TRBJ1-2, the V gene TRBV10-3, with no clear D. The length of the CDR3 is 16 residues. Germline V gene lookup returns CDR1 ENHRY and CDR2 SYGVKD. The ends were cut back, 0 bases at V and 0 bases at J, with 11 bases in the middle.

Many counts were recorded for this clonotype. The rearrangement joins TRBV5-1 to TRBJ2-1; D is unclear. The CDR3 runs to 14 residues. The ends were cut back, 4 bases at V and 0 bases at J, with 8 bases in the middle. Per germline, CDR1 SGHRS and CDR2 YFSETQ. The CDR3 DNA is TGCGCCAGCAGCAAAGGCAACTCCTACAATGAGCAGTTCTTC. It specifies CASSKGNSYNEQFF.

The rearrangement uses TRBV5-6 and TRBJ2-2; TRBD1 is a possible D gene (5 bases). The V end was cut by 0 bases, the J end by 4 bases, with 13 bases between. Per germline, CDR1 SGHDT and CDR2 YYEEEE. The CDR3 has 16 residues. The CDR3 DNA is TGTGCCAGCAGCTTGGTTGACAGAGCAAGCACCGGGGAGCTGTTTTTT. Encoded protein: CASSLVDRASTGELFF.

This clonotype was counted many times. The rearrangement links TRBV6-2 or TRBV6-3 to TRBJ2-4; D could derive from TRBD1 or TRBD2 (5 bases each). This CDR3 region has 18 residues. V lost 4 bases and J 3 bases, leaving 22 bases between the germline ends. In germline, CDR1 is MNHEY, CDR2 SVGEGT. CDR3 protein: CASSSLPGPGSGKNIQYF. CDR3 in DNA: TGTGCCAGCAGTTCCCTGCCGGGACCCGGTTCGGGCAAAAACATTCAGTACTTC.

This clonotype was observed a handful of times. The genes are TRBV20-1 and TRBJ1-1, with TRBD1 matching over 12 bases. Trimming at V came to 5 bases and at J to 4 bases, leaving 8 bases not matched to a gene. CDR1 and CDR2 from the germline V gene are DFQATT and SNEGSKA (reference sequence). This CDR3 is built from 15 residues. The CDR3 is CSARDRGRGGTEAFF. The CDR3 coding sequence is TGCAGTGCTCGGGACAGGGGGCGCGGGGGCACTGAAGCTTTCTTT.

This clonotype was recorded at least ten times. The chain employs TRBV7-2 and TRBJ2-3, with 9 bases identical to TRBD1. The CDR3 runs to 13 residues. Per germline, CDR1 SGHTA and CDR2 FQGNSA. Germline trimming cut 5 bases from V and 8 bases from J; bases unmatched to any gene: 5. CDR3 protein: CASSAKTGGTQYF. CDR3 nucleotides: TGTGCCAGCAGCGCCAAGACAGGGGGTACGCAGTATTTT. The full variable domain, in which reference TRBV7-2 and TRBJ2-3 provide the parts outside the CDR3, is GAGVSQSPSNKVTEKGKDVELRCDPISGHTALYWYRQSLGQGLEFLIYFQGNSAPDKSGLPSDRFSAERTGGSVSTLTIQRTQQEDSAVYLCASSAKTGGTQYFGPGTRLTVL.

This clonotype was counted many times. The chain links TRBV20-1 to TRBJ2-7, with D possibly being TRBD2 (5 bases). Trimming cost V 5 bases and J 0 bases, with 14 bases left between them. Germline CDR1 and CDR2: DFQATT and SNEGSKA (reference sequence). This CDR3 is built from 14 residues. The CDR3 bases are TGCAGTGCTGTTGGGAGCGGCAGCTCCTACGAGCAGTACTTC. The encoded protein is CSAVGSGSSYEQYF.

In its sample, this clonotype was seen many times. V usage is TRBV20-1 and J usage is TRBJ1-5; 8 bases are a match to TRBD1. The CDR3 runs to 15 residues. Germline CDR1 is DFQATT and CDR2 is SNEGSKA (reference sequence). Trimming took 3 bases from V and 2 from J; bases not matched to a gene: 6. The DNA for the CDR3 is TGCAGTGCTAGCCGGACAGGGTATGGCAATCAGCCCCAGCATTTT. Its translation: CSASRTGYGNQPQHF.

The chain couples TRBV7-2 to TRBJ2-2; TRBD1 matches at 12 bases. The junction had 6 bases not matched to a gene; V was cut back by 6 bases and J by 4 bases. Germline V gene data show CDR1 as SGHTA and CDR2 as FQGNSA. This CDR3 has 16 residues. The CDR3 DNA reads TGTGCCAGCAGACCTCCGGGACAGGGGGCCACCGGGGAGCTGTTTTTT. Encoded protein: CASRPPGQGATGELFF.

This clonotype was found once. A much bigger clone sits one base away, suggesting this may be a read error. The genes are TRBV5-1 and TRBJ2-3; 8 bases map to TRBD2. The CDR3 is 15 amino acids. CDR1 SGHRS and CDR2 YFSETQ come from the germline V gene. The junction had 9 bases not matched to a gene; V was cut back by 4 bases and J by 5 bases. The CDR3 region is CASSGPGGGRDTQYF. CDR3 nucleotides: TGCGCCAGCAGCGGGCCCGGGGGGGGCCGAGATACGCAGTATTTT.

This clonotype appeared a few times. V gene TRBV19 combines with J gene TRBJ2-4, with D maybe TRBD2 (6 bases). Trimming cost V 6 bases and J 1 base, with 16 bases left between them. Germline CDR1 and CDR2: LNHDA and SQIVND (reference sequence). The CDR3 consists of 16 residues. The CDR3 DNA follows: TGTGCCAGTAGCCCCGGGGAGGATAAGGCCAAAAACATTCAGTACTTC. It specifies CASSPGEDKAKNIQYF.

About this clonotype itself: Germline and junction disagree at one end, which may indicate a read error. The V and J genes are TRBV20-1 and TRBJ1-5; 10 positions agree with TRBD1. CDR3 length: 16 residues. The germline V gene has CDR1 DFQATT and CDR2 SNEGSKA (reference sequence). The CDR3 here is CSARDPGTGALQPQHF. CDR3 in DNA: TGCAGTGCTCGAGATCCGGGGACAGGGGCGCTTCAGCCCCAGCATTTT.

The rearrangement links TRBV4-1 to TRBJ1-1; TRBD1 matches 7 bases. Per the germline V gene, CDR1 is MGHRA and CDR2 is YSYEKL. V gave up 1 base and J gave up 1 base; unmatched junction bases: 6. This CDR3 spans 16 amino acids. This CDR3 is CASSQARDSRNTEAFF. CDR3 nucleotides: TGCGCCAGCAGCCAAGCCCGGGACAGTAGGAACACTGAAGCTTTCTTT.

This clonotype was observed a handful of times. V gene TRBV12-3 or TRBV12-4 combines with J gene TRBJ1-1; D not certain. The germline V and J ends were trimmed by 7 bases and 2 bases, with 20 bases remaining between them. CDR3 length equals 16 residues. The CDR3, as DNA: TGTGCCAGCACTCTGGAGGGTTTCGAGGGTAACACTGAAGCTTTCTTT. Translation: CASTLEGFEGNTEAFF.

The chain uses TRBV7-9 and TRBJ1-6; D gene ambiguous. Trimming removed 0 bases from V and 7 bases from J, with 10 bases in between. The length of the CDR3 is 15 residues. Germline V gene sequence: CDR1 SEHNR, CDR2 FQNEAQ (reference sequence). This CDR3 is CASSLAARTNSPLHF. The CDR3, as DNA: TGTGCCAGCAGCTTAGCGGCCAGAACAAATTCACCCCTCCACTTT.

On this clonotype: One end of the junction fails to match germline, which may point to a read error. The chain joins TRBV12-3 or TRBV12-4 to TRBJ2-1, with D perhaps matching TRBD2 (6 bases). The CDR3 spans 12 residues. The CDR3 is CANSFAGNEQFF. CDR3 nucleotides: TGTGCCAACAGTTTTGCGGGAAATGAGCAGTTCTTC.

Regarding this clonotype: Its ends do not fully match the called genes, so a read error is possible. The chain is built from TRBV28 and TRBJ2-6; tentative D call: TRBD1 (7 bases). The germline V gene has CDR1 MDHEN and CDR2 SYDVKM. This CDR3 spans 15 amino acids. CDR3 nucleotides: TGTGCCAGCAGTTCACAGGGGACTGGGGCCATCGTCCTGACTTTC. Protein sequence: CASSSQGTGAIVLTF.

At least ten counts were recorded for this clonotype. V gene TRBV28 combines with J gene TRBJ2-3, with 8 bases that match TRBD1. This CDR3 contains 17 residues. V lost 3 bases and J lost 3; bases outside the gene matches: 11. Germline CDR1 reads MDHEN; CDR2 reads SYDVKM. The CDR3 DNA reads as TGTGCCAGCAGTTTTTCCCCGACAGGGGATGGAACAGATACGCAGTATTTT. It is translated as CASSFSPTGDGTDTQYF. The full variable domain, its missing parts supplied by reference TRBV28 and TRBJ2-3, is DVKVTQSSRYLVKRTGEKVFLECVQDMDHENMFWYRQDPGLGLRLIYFSYDVKMKEKGDIPEGYSVSREKKERFSLILESASTNQTSMYLCASSFSPTGDGTDTQYFGPGTRLTVL.

In this sample, this clonotype turned up many times. This sequence joins TRBV30 and TRBJ2-3; 7 bases align to TRBD2. Trimming cost V 0 bases and J 6 bases; bases outside gene matches: 6. Germline V gene data show CDR1 as GTSNPN and CDR2 as SVGIG (reference sequence). This CDR3 region has 14 residues. CDR3 coding DNA: TGTGCCTGGAGTGTAAAGGCTAGCGGCGATACGCAGTATTTT. This encodes CAWSVKASGDTQYF.

This clonotype was detected ten times or more. The CDR3 spells CASTDGMNTEAFF. Here the CDR3 DNA reads TGTGCCTCCACAGATGGGATGAACACTGAAGCTTTCTTT. V gene TRBV18 combines with J gene TRBJ1-1; D is unresolved. Trimming took 11 bases from V and 0 from J, leaving 13 bases between them. Germline-derived CDR1 and CDR2 are KGHSH and LQKENI. The CDR3 runs to 13 residues.